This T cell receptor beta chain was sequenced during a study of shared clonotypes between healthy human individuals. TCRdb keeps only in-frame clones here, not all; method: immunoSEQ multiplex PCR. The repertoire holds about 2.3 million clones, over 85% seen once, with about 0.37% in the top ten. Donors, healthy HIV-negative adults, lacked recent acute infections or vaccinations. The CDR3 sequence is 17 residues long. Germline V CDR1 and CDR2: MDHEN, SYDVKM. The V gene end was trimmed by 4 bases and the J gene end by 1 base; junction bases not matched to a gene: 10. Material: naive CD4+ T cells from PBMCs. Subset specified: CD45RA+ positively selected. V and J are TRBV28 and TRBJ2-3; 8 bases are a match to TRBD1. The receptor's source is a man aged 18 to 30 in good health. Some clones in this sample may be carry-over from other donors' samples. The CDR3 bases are TGTGCCAGCAGTTCCCGGAGACAGGGGCTTCGCACAGATACGCAGTATTTT. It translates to CASSSRRQGLRTDTQYF.